The subject of this entry is one T cell receptor (beta chain). Libraries were prepared by immunoSEQ multiplex PCR; TCRdb keeps only in-frame clonotypes and omits some of them. The sample contains fewer than 150,000 clones, around 76% of which appear only once. The record originates from a study of blood T cell repertoires in COVID-19. Overall study context: T cells, B-cell-depleted T cells, or PBMCs provided the cDNA or gDNA that served as material.

The CDR3 is 20 amino acids. V was clipped by 0 bases and J by 4 bases; unmatched bases: 18. CDR1 and CDR2 from the germline V gene are SGDLS and YYNGEE. This chain uses TRBV9 with TRBJ1-3; TRBD1 matches at 8 bases. Sequencing was done on a sample of peripheral blood. The TCR originated in a man between 70 and 80 years old with acute or convalescent COVID-19. The CDR3: CASSVVPGQGASHAGNTIYF. The DNA of the CDR3 is TGTGCCAGCAGCGTAGTCCCCGGGCAGGGGGCGAGTCATGCCGGAAACACCATATATTTT. The full variable domain, rest sourced from reference TRBV9 and TRBJ1-3, is DSGVTQTPKHLITATGQRVTLRCSPRSGDLSVYWYQQSLDQGLQFLIQYYNGEERAKGNILERFSAQQFPDLHSELNLSSLELGDSALYFCASSVVPGQGASHAGNTIYFGEGSWLTVV.